This T cell receptor beta chain was retrieved from a study of vaccination effects on CD4 cells after COVID-19. With the ViraFEST assay, the study expanded antigen-specific CD4+ T cells using viral peptide pools, then sequenced them. Isolation of CD4+ T cells took place after 10 days of culture. Each vaccine recipient was nucleocapsid antibody negative and had no prior SARS-CoV-2 infection. Cultures got half-medium changes with IL-2 on days 3 and 7. Trimming left V 2 bases short and J 6 bases short, with 10 bases between. Germline V gives CDR1 ENHRY, CDR2 SYGVKD. This CDR3 region has 13 residues. Data came from immunoSEQ multiplex PCR; TCRdb stores just in-frame clones and leaves some out. The sample includes 67,000 or so clones, approximately 70% seen only once; the top ten take roughly 4%. Comment on this clone: The antigen remains undetermined.

The sequence came from a human donor who received a COVID-19 vaccine. Sample: CD4+ T cells from PBMCs cultured with HCoV-OC43 spike peptides, taken before COVID-19 vaccination. Indicated subset: HCoV-OC43 spike overlapping peptide pool stimulation. This rearrangement joins TRBV10-3 to TRBJ1-1, with a tentative D call TRBD1 (5 bases). In DNA, the CDR3 is TGTGCCATCAGTGAGACGGTGGGGGCTGAAGCTTTCTTT. Amino acids: CAISETVGAEAFF.